This record covers a single T cell receptor beta chain. No antigen is known for it. In germline, CDR1 is MNHEY, CDR2 SMNVEV (reference sequence). Trimming at V came to 2 bases and at J to 3 bases, leaving 4 bases not matched to a gene. This CDR3 comprises 16 residues. The record originates from a study of cytomegalovirus exposure and HLA in healthy donors. Study findings and constraints: Across HLA loci, a later analysis found differing TCR association rates, with DRB1 most and HLA-C fewest. In all likelihood, a cluster of highly shared sequence variants was a sequencing artifact. In a later analysis, most CMV-associated TCR beta chains appeared HLA-restricted.

The PCR employed 60 Vbeta primers together with 13 Jbeta primers. The data were produced by immunoSEQ multiplex PCR, yet TCRdb's version contains in-frame clones alone and is incomplete. The table lists 150,000 to 200,000 clones, about 76% of them singletons. Specimen: PBMCs. The sequence derives from a male donor in good health and CMV-seropositive. V gene TRBV27 combines with J gene TRBJ2-3, with TRBD2 matching 11 bases. This CDR3 is CASSLLRTSGTDTQYF. CDR3 DNA: TGTGCCAGCAGTTTACTCCGGACTAGCGGGACAGATACGCAGTATTTT.